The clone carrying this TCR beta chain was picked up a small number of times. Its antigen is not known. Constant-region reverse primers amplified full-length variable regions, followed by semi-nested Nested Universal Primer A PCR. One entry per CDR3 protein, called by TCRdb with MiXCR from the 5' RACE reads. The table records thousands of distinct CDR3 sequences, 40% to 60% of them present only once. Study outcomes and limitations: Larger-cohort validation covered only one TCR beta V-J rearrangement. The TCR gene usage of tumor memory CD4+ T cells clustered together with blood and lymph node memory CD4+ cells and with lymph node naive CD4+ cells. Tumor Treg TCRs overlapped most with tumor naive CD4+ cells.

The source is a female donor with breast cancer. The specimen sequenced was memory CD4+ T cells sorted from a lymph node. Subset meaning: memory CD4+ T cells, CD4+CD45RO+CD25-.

The CDR3 bases are TGTGCCAGCAGCTTCGGACAGGGGCTCACCTACACCTTC. Translated: CASSFGQGLTYTF. The chain employs TRBV7-9 and TRBJ1-2; 9 nucleotides line up with TRBD1. J gave up 10 bases and V 3 bases, and 6 bases lay outside the gene matches. The CDR3 runs to 13 residues. Per germline, CDR1 SEHNR and CDR2 FQNEAQ (reference sequence).